This T cell receptor (beta chain) was captured by sequencing in a study of cytomegalovirus exposure and HLA in healthy donors. Whole-study results and caveats: TCR beta sequences reportedly predicted most subjects' HLA-A and HLA-B alleles accurately.

This clone was seen only a few times. Its specificity is unknown. A multiplex PCR was run with 60 Vbeta primers and 13 Jbeta primers. The repertoire was sequenced with immunoSEQ multiplex PCR; TCRdb's copy has only in-frame clones and lacks some. The top ten hold around 0.31% of the sample, which has under 200,000 clones, around 88% seen once. The material sequenced was PBMCs. The sequence was collected from a woman in her 30s in good health and CMV-seronegative.

The CDR3 DNA sequence: TGCGCCAGCAGCTTGGGCCAGGGAGATACGCAGTATTTT. Translation: CASSLGQGDTQYF. The chain couples TRBV5-1 to TRBJ2-3; a weak D match, TRBD1 (5 bases). Per the germline V gene, CDR1 is SGHRS and CDR2 is YFSETQ. The CDR3 has 13 residues. V shed 0 bases and J shed 5 bases, with 7 bases lying between them.